This TCR beta chain was captured by sequencing in a study of blood T cell repertoires in COVID-19. CDR3 length: 15 residues. Germline lookup yields CDR1 LGHDT and CDR2 YNNKEL (reference sequence). V lost 1 base and J lost 2, with 11 bases in between. Original processing notes: Reference gene primer amplification gave nucleated cell count estimates. Some clones are missing from TCRdb's copy, which holds only in-frame ones; the method was immunoSEQ multiplex PCR. From that table come the V and J calls and clone size; the DNA was used to work out D and trimming. The sample has approximately 150,000 clones, 88% seen once.

The sample consisted of peripheral blood. This sequence was found in a human donor in a cohort sampled during active COVID-19. The chain employs TRBV3-1 (or the pseudogene TRBV3-2) and TRBJ2-5; possible D gene TRBD2, 6 bases. The CDR3 is CASSQGGTGQETQYF. The CDR3 bases are TGTGCCAGCAGCCAAGGGGGGACTGGACAAGAGACCCAGTACTTC.